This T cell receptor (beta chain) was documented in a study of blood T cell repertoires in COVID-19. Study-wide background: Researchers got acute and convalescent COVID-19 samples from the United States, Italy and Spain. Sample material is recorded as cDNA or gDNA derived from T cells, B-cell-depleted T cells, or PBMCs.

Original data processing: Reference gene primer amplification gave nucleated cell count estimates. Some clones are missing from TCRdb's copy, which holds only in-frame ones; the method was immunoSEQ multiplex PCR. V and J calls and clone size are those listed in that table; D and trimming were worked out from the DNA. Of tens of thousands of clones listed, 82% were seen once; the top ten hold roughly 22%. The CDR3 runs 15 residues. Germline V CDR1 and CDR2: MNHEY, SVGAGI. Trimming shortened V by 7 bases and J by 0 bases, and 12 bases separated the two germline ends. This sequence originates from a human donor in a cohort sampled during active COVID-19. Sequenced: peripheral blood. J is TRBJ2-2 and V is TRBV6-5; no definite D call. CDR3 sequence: CASTGYGTNTGELFF. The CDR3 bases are TGTGCCAGCACCGGGTACGGAACGAACACCGGGGAGCTGTTTTTT.